Below, 17 T cell receptor beta chains from the same sample are listed, as sequenced in a study of cytomegalovirus exposure and HLA in healthy donors. This PCR relied on a set of 60 Vbeta primers and 13 Jbeta primers. Repertoires were generated with immunoSEQ multiplex PCR, while TCRdb's copy carries only in-frame clones and drops some. The table records some 160,000 clones, around 9.6% of them present only once. Sample: PBMCs. The receptors here all came from a male donor in good health and CMV-seronegative.

This clone was counted a few times. The V and J genes are TRBV1 and TRBJ2-3; TRBD2 is the table's D call, not checked against the DNA. TRBV1 is a pseudogene segment. This CDR3 has 15 amino acids. As DNA, the CDR3 is TGCACCAAGCGGGAGGGACAGAAGAACACAGATACGCAGTATTTT. Protein sequence: CTKREGQKNTDTQYF.

Only a few counts were recorded for this clone. The CDR3 spells CASSQDRGDPNQPQHF. The DNA of the CDR3 is TGTGCCAGCAGCCAAGATCGGGGGGATCCTAATCAGCCCCAGCATTTT. The chain links TRBV4-2 to TRBJ1-5, with D maybe TRBD1 (5 bases). V dropped 0 bases and J dropped 4 bases, with 13 bases sitting between them. CDR3 size: 16 residues. Per germline, CDR1 LGHNA and CDR2 YNFKEQ.

This chain uses TRBV18 with TRBJ2-7; 10 bases are shared with TRBD2. The CDR3 has 16 residues. The V and J ends lost 2 bases and 2 bases, in that order; junction bases with no gene match: 6. Germline V gene data show CDR1 as KGHSH and CDR2 as LQKENI. In DNA, the CDR3 is TGTGCCAGCTCACCAGATTCCAGCGGGGGGGCCTACGAGCAGTACTTC. Encoded protein: CASSPDSSGGAYEQYF.

This clone was found a few times. The chain joins TRBV7-2 to TRBJ1-1; D is possibly TRBD1 (6 bases). The CDR3 loop spans 16 amino acids. Trimming removed 7 bases at V and 3 bases at J, with 21 bases between. Per the germline V gene, CDR1 is SGHTA and CDR2 is FQGNSA. The CDR3 region is CASTLRAGARHTEAFF. In DNA, the CDR3 is TGTGCCAGCACCCTACGGGCAGGGGCAAGGCACACTGAAGCTTTCTTT.

This clone appeared a few times. The chain uses TRBV7-9 and TRBJ2-7, with D possibly matching TRBD2 (6 bases). Per germline, CDR1 SEHNR and CDR2 FQNEAQ (reference sequence). This CDR3 has 15 amino acids. The V and J ends lost 1 base and 3 bases respectively, with 13 bases between them. CDR3 DNA sequence: TGTGCCAGCAGCTTAGGTCTAGCGAGTTTCTACGAGCAGTACTTC. Translation: CASSLGLASFYEQYF.

V and J are TRBV15 and TRBJ1-2; a weak D match, TRBD1 (5 bases). From germline, CDR1 is LNHNV and CDR2 YYDKDF (reference sequence). The CDR3 loop spans 14 amino acids. V was pared by 0 bases and J by 2 bases, with 7 bases between. CDR3 protein: CATSRDRGNYGYTF. CDR3 DNA: TGTGCCACCAGCAGAGATCGGGGGAACTATGGCTACACCTTC.

Details on this clone: This sample includes further DNA sequences coding for the same CDR3. The chain couples TRBV7-9 to TRBJ1-1; 7 bases align to TRBD1. V lost 4 bases and J lost 4; bases outside the gene matches: 0. The V gene's germline CDR1 is SEHNR and CDR2 FQNEAQ (reference sequence). CDR3 length equals 12 residues. The CDR3 sequence: CASSYRGTEAFF. CDR3 in DNA: TGTGCCAGCAGCTACAGGGGCACTGAAGCTTTCTTT.

This clone was counted a few times. The gene calls are TRBV27 and TRBJ2-7; 11 bases match TRBD1. V was pared by 10 bases and J by 1 base, with 3 bases of the junction left unmatched. The CDR3 is made up of 13 amino acids. Germline V CDR1 and CDR2: MNHEY, SMNVEV (reference sequence). This CDR3 is CATGQGGSYEQYF. CDR3 coding DNA: TGTGCCACGGGACAGGGGGGGTCCTACGAGCAGTACTTC.

V is TRBV7-9 and J is TRBJ1-1, with 7 bases aligning to TRBD1. The length of the CDR3 is 13 residues. In germline, CDR1 is SEHNR, CDR2 FQNEAQ (reference sequence). The J segment lost 4 bases and the V segment lost 5 bases, leaving 4 bases of the junction unmatched. Written as DNA, the CDR3 is TGTGCCAGCAGCCCAGGGGGGTCCACTGAAGCTTTCTTT. Protein: CASSPGGSTEAFF.

This clone was recorded a few times. The rearrangement joins TRBV5-6 to TRBJ2-5; 14 bases match TRBD2. Germline assignment: CDR1 SGHDT and CDR2 YYEEEE. This CDR3 is 16 amino acids long. Trimming took 4 bases from V and 5 from J; bases not matched to a gene: 7. CDR3 in amino acids: CASSPGTSGRGETQYF. CDR3 DNA sequence: TGTGCCAGCAGCCCCGGGACTAGCGGGAGAGGTGAGACCCAGTACTTC.

This clone showed up just a few times. The gene calls are TRBV7-2 and TRBJ1-1; the D gene is possibly TRBD1 (5 bases). CDR3 length equals 13 residues. The germline gives CDR1 SGHTA, CDR2 FQGNSA. Between the trimmed V and J ends, which lost 5 bases and 1 base, there was a span of 8 bases. The CDR3 loop is CASSPQGNTEAFF. The CDR3 DNA reads as TGTGCCAGCAGCCCCCAGGGGAACACTGAAGCTTTCTTT.

The gene calls are TRBV21-1 and TRBJ2-5; TRBD2 is the table's D call, not checked against the DNA. TRBV21-1 is marked as a pseudogene. The CDR3 totals 18 residues. The CDR3, as DNA: TGTGCCAGCAACCCCCGACTAGCGGGAGATAACTTCCAAGAGACCCAGTACTTC. Its protein is CASNPRLAGDNFQETQYF.

The chain is built from TRBV28 and TRBJ1-1; D call uncertain. V lost 6 bases and J lost 1, with 15 bases in between. Germline CDR1 and CDR2: MDHEN and SYDVKM. The CDR3 spans 15 residues. CDR3 in amino acids: CASSWIGVENTEAFF. Written as DNA, the CDR3 is TGTGCCAGCAGCTGGATCGGAGTTGAGAACACTGAAGCTTTCTTT. The variable domain in full, with the rest retrieved from reference TRBV28 and TRBJ1-1, is DVKVTQSSRYLVKRTGEKVFLECVQDMDHENMFWYRQDPGLGLRLIYFSYDVKMKEKGDIPEGYSVSREKKERFSLILESASTNQTSMYLCASSWIGVENTEAFFGQGTRLTVV.

The genes are TRBV5-1 and TRBJ2-5; no clear D. The J call is in doubt because the DNA end fits TRBJ2-7 better. Germline CDR1 reads SGHRS; CDR2 reads YFSETQ. This CDR3 has 14 amino acids. The CDR3 spells CASSLAAGSYEQYF. The DNA of the CDR3 is TGCGCCAGCAGCTTGGCGGCAGGATCCTACGAGCAGTACTTC.

The V and J genes are TRBV4-3 and TRBJ2-7; D is undetermined. Trimming cost V 1 base and J 2 bases, with 6 bases left between them. CDR1 is LGHNA and CDR2 is YSLEER in the germline V gene. CDR3 length: 13 amino acids. CDR3: CASSQGRTYEQYF. The CDR3 DNA follows: TGCGCCAGCAGCCAAGGCAGGACCTACGAGCAGTACTTC.

This sequence joins TRBV19 and TRBJ2-5; perhaps TRBD1 as D (6 bases). V gave up 5 bases and J gave up 9 bases, with 25 bases separating them. Germline loops: CDR1 LNHDA, CDR2 SQIVND (reference sequence). The CDR3 has 16 amino acids. The CDR3 region is CASSSQTGLPKSPQYF. The CDR3 DNA sequence: TGTGCCAGTAGTTCTCAGACAGGACTCCCGAAAAGTCCCCAGTACTTC.

This clone was recorded a few times. The chain uses TRBV4-1 and TRBJ1-4, with 8 positions matching TRBD1. The CDR3 extends over 16 amino acids. CDR1 and CDR2 from the germline V gene are MGHRA and YSYEKL. Unmatched junction bases numbered 7, after V lost 0 bases and J lost 7 bases. CDR3 sequence: CASSQEPGGLGEKLFF. The CDR3 DNA is TGCGCCAGCAGCCAAGAGCCAGGGGGCTTGGGTGAAAAACTGTTTTTT.